These 22 T cell receptor beta chains were sequenced from one sample in a study of T cells in Graves' hyperthyroidism and ophthalmopathy. RNA transcripts gave rise to amplified TCR beta CDR3 regions. In the first-round RT-PCR of the TCR CDR3, the HTBI primer set was used. Via MiXCR, TCRdb re-called the multiplex PCR reads, giving one row per CDR3 protein. The sample shows 210,000 or so distinct CDR3 sequences, more than 15% of them seen only once. Specimen: blood. These receptor sequences come from a man aged 50 or older with Graves' hyperthyroidism.

This clonotype was detected a few times. This chain links TRBV7-2 with TRBJ1-4; perhaps TRBD1 as D (5 bases). The CDR3 consists of 13 residues. CDR1 is SGHTA and CDR2 is FQGNSA in the germline V gene. Trimming took off 3 bases at V and 8 bases at J, with 10 bases between the two ends. CDR3 nucleotide sequence: TGTGCCAGCAGCTTTACGGGGGTCGAAAAACTGTTTTTT. Its protein product is CASSFTGVEKLFF.

The table lists this clonotype with many counts. The chain links TRBV2 to TRBJ1-2; D is unresolved. Trimming cost V 4 bases and J 2 bases, with 8 bases left between them. Per the germline V gene, CDR1 is SNHLY and CDR2 is FYNNEI. The CDR3 extends over 13 amino acids. For the CDR3, the DNA is TGTGCCAGCAGTGGACAACCCAACTATGGCTACACCTTC. Translation: CASSGQPNYGYTF.

In this sample, this clonotype turned up many times. The chain is built from TRBV13 and TRBJ2-1, with TRBD2 identical over 11 bases. Germline trimming cut 4 bases from V and 8 bases from J; bases unmatched to any gene: 7. Germline lookup yields CDR1 PRHDT and CDR2 FYEKMQ (reference sequence). CDR3 length: 15 residues. DNA of the CDR3: TGTGCCAGCAGCTCCAGACTAGCGGGAACCGATGAGCAGTTCTTC. Translation gives CASSSRLAGTDEQFF.

In its sample, this clonotype was seen many times. The rearrangement joins TRBV15 to TRBJ2-2; 7 bases map to TRBD2. The ends lost 5 bases at V and 2 bases at J; junction bases unmatched: 11. Germline V gene sequence: CDR1 LNHNV, CDR2 YYDKDF (reference sequence). The CDR3 runs 17 residues. The CDR3 DNA reads as TGTGCCACCAGCTCCAGCCGGGACTACCTCAACACCGGGGAGCTGTTTTTT. It encodes CATSSSRDYLNTGELFF. The full variable domain, its missing parts supplied by reference TRBV15 and TRBJ2-2, is DAMVIQNPRYQVTQFGKPVTLSCSQTLNHNVMYWYQQKSSQAPKLLFHYYDKDFNNEADTPDNFQSRRPNTSFCFLDIRSPGLGDTAMYLCATSSSRDYLNTGELFFGEGSRLTVL.

This clonotype was found many times. V usage is TRBV12-3 or TRBV12-4 and J usage is TRBJ2-5, with TRBD2 matching 8 bases. The CDR3 extends over 17 amino acids. Trimming at V came to 5 bases and at J to 2 bases, leaving 13 bases not matched to a gene. The CDR3 sequence is CASSPLSGRGVQETQYF. CDR3 sequence (DNA): TGTGCCAGCAGTCCCCTTAGCGGGCGGGGGGTACAAGAGACCCAGTACTTC.

In this sample, this clonotype turned up many times. J is TRBJ2-7 and V is TRBV28, with 9 bases lining up with TRBD2. Trimming cost V 6 bases and J 0 bases; bases outside gene matches: 6. The CDR3 covers 15 residues. Germline CDR1 MDHEN, CDR2 SYDVKM. In nucleotides, the CDR3 is TGTGCCAGCAGGATTCTAGCGGGGCACTCCTACGAGCAGTACTTC. Its translation: CASRILAGHSYEQYF.

The CDR3 DNA reads as TGTGCCAGCAGCAAAGGACAGGGGGCGCCCGGATTCGAGACCCAGTACTTC. Its translation is CASSKGQGAPGFETQYF. The chain links TRBV5-6 to TRBJ2-5; 11 bases fit TRBD1. CDR1 and CDR2 from the germline V gene are SGHDT and YYEEEE. V gave up 4 bases and J gave up 5 bases; unmatched junction bases: 13. The length of the CDR3 is 17 residues.

This clonotype has only a few counts. Written as DNA, the CDR3 is TGTGCCAGCAGTCCGGACGGGAACTATGGCTACACCTTC. It translates to CASSPDGNYGYTF. This chain links TRBV28 with TRBJ1-2; D unclear. Germline values: CDR1 MDHEN, CDR2 SYDVKM. V lost 5 bases to trimming and J lost 2 bases, with 9 bases between them. The CDR3 runs 13 residues.

V and J are TRBV12-3 or TRBV12-4 and TRBJ2-5; D unclear. The germline V and J ends were trimmed by 6 bases and 5 bases, with 10 bases remaining between them. The CDR3 has 12 amino acids. The CDR3 DNA is TGTGCCAGCAGAATGGACCTTGAGACCCAGTACTTC. Its translation is CASRMDLETQYF.

This clonotype was counted many times. The chain is built from TRBV18 and TRBJ1-5; D gene ambiguous. The CDR3 spans 15 residues. From germline, CDR1 is KGHSH and CDR2 LQKENI. Trimming removed 3 bases at V and 0 bases at J, with 9 bases between. The CDR3 region is CASSPDWDSNQPQHF. DNA of the CDR3: TGTGCCAGCTCACCGGATTGGGATAGCAATCAGCCCCAGCATTTT.

There are many counts of this clonotype. The genes are TRBV28 and TRBJ1-5; 7 bases agree with TRBD1. This CDR3 has 15 amino acids. V gave up 5 bases and J gave up 3 bases; unmatched junction bases: 7. Germline V gene sequence: CDR1 MDHEN, CDR2 SYDVKM. In DNA, the CDR3 is TGTGCCAGCAGTCCCCCGACAGGGAACAATCAGCCCCAGCATTTT. Translated: CASSPPTGNNQPQHF.

The chain carries TRBV20-1 and TRBJ2-7, with D maybe TRBD1 (6 bases). The germline CDR1 and CDR2 sequences are DFQATT and SNEGSKA (reference sequence). This CDR3 comprises 15 residues. Trimming took 0 bases from V and 7 from J, leaving 19 bases between them. CDR3 in DNA: TGCAGTGCTAGAGATCGTTCTCGGACAGCCGGAGAGCAGTACTTC. Translated: CSARDRSRTAGEQYF.

In its sample, this clonotype was seen a few times. The V call is TRBV7-6, the J call TRBJ2-1, with D maybe TRBD2 (5 bases). V lost 3 bases and J lost 7, with 10 bases in between. The germline CDR1 and CDR2 sequences are SGHVS and FNYEAQ. There are 13 residues in the CDR3. CDR3 DNA: TGTGCCAGCAGCTTCCGGGGTCATAATGAGCAGTTCTTC. Amino acid sequence: CASSFRGHNEQFF.

The chain is built from TRBV7-3 and TRBJ2-1, with 7 positions matching TRBD2. The CDR3 spans 16 residues. Trimming took 4 bases from V and 4 from J; bases not matched to a gene: 10. The germline V gene has CDR1 SGHTA and CDR2 FQGTGA. CDR3 DNA: TGTGCCAGCAGCTCCAGTGGTAGCGGGCAATACAATGAGCAGTTCTTC. Translated: CASSSSGSGQYNEQFF.

The rearrangement links TRBV12-5 to TRBJ1-1, with a weak D call TRBD1 (6 bases). Trimming removed 0 bases at V and 1 base at J, with 9 bases between. Germline-derived CDR1 and CDR2 are LGHNT and FRNRAP. The length of the CDR3 is 15 residues. CDR3 sequence: CASGLVSRGNTEAFF. Written as DNA, the CDR3 is TGTGCTAGTGGTTTGGTCTCCAGGGGGAACACTGAAGCTTTCTTT.

The chain employs TRBV9 and TRBJ1-1; 7 bases map to TRBD1. CDR3 length equals 15 residues. The V gene end was trimmed by 3 bases and the J gene end by 5 bases; junction bases not matched to a gene: 10. The germline V gene has CDR1 SGDLS and CDR2 YYNGEE. Here the CDR3 reads CASSEGDSRGTEAFF. CDR3 sequence (DNA): TGTGCCAGCAGCGAGGGGGACAGCCGGGGTACTGAAGCTTTCTTT. Variable domain in full (rest from reference TRBV9 and TRBJ1-1): DSGVTQTPKHLITATGQRVTLRCSPRSGDLSVYWYQQSLDQGLQFLIQYYNGEERAKGNILERFSAQQFPDLHSELNLSSLELGDSALYFCASSEGDSRGTEAFFGQGTRLTVV.

This clonotype occurred a few times. The chain employs TRBV19 and TRBJ2-3, with 7 bases lining up with TRBD2. This CDR3 is 13 amino acids long. CDR1 and CDR2 (germline): LNHDA, SQIVND (reference sequence). The trim removed 5 bases at V and 2 bases at J, leaving 1 base unmatched. In nucleotides, the CDR3 is TGTGCCAGTAGTGGACTAGACACAGATACGCAGTATTTT. As protein: CASSGLDTDTQYF. Combining the CDR3 with reference TRBV19 and TRBJ2-3 gives the whole variable domain DGGITQSPKYLFRKEGQNVTLSCEQNLNHDAMYWYRQDPGQGLRLIYYSQIVNDFQKGDIAEGYSVSREKKESFPLTVTSAQKNPTAFYLCASSGLDTDTQYFGPGTRLTVL.

This chain joins TRBV20-1 and TRBJ2-1, with 8 bases matching TRBD2. Trimming took 1 base from V and 5 from J; bases not matched to a gene: 4. The CDR3 consists of 14 residues. From germline, CDR1 is DFQATT and CDR2 SNEGSKA (reference sequence). DNA for the CDR3: TGCAGTGCTAGAGCGGGAGGGCCCCACAATGAGCAGTTCTTC. It encodes CSARAGGPHNEQFF.

V usage is TRBV24-1 and J usage is TRBJ2-5, with 12 bases that match TRBD2. The V gene's germline CDR1 is KGHDR and CDR2 SFDVKD. CDR3 size: 15 residues. J gave up 5 bases and V 3 bases, and 3 bases lay outside the gene matches. The CDR3 here is CATSDRTSGIETQYF. The CDR3 DNA sequence: TGTGCCACCAGTGATCGGACTAGCGGGATTGAGACCCAGTACTTC.

The rearrangement links TRBV10-3 to TRBJ2-2, with 9 bases lining up with TRBD2. The germline CDR1 and CDR2 sequences are ENHRY and SYGVKD. The CDR3 totals 16 residues. The V gene end was trimmed by 3 bases and the J gene end by 3 bases; junction bases not matched to a gene: 5. The CDR3, as DNA: TGTGCCATCAGTGACGGGAGCGGGAGGTACACCGGGGAGCTGTTTTTT. It encodes CAISDGSGRYTGELFF.

This clonotype was seen a few times. The chain joins TRBV7-6 to TRBJ2-5, with TRBD1 matching 8 bases. This CDR3 region has 18 residues. CDR1 and CDR2 from the germline V gene are SGHVS and FNYEAQ. The J segment lost 1 base and the V segment lost 1 base, leaving 11 bases of the junction unmatched. The CDR3 nucleotides read TGTGCCAGCAGCTTAGGGGGGGTCAGGGGGCCATTCCAAGAGACCCAGTACTTC. Translating gives CASSLGGVRGPFQETQYF.

This clonotype was observed many times. This chain links TRBV3-1 with TRBJ2-7; 7 bases fit TRBD2. The CDR3 has 15 amino acids. With V trimmed by 1 base and J by 7 bases, 10 bases remained unmatched. Germline CDR1 LGHDT, CDR2 YNNKEL (reference sequence). The CDR3 is CASSQGWEGLEEQYF. CDR3 in DNA: TGTGCCAGCAGCCAAGGTTGGGAGGGCCTCGAGGAGCAGTACTTC.